A selection of T cell receptor beta chains follows, all from one sample in a study of cytomegalovirus exposure and HLA in healthy donors. Repertoires were generated with immunoSEQ multiplex PCR, while TCRdb's copy carries only in-frame clones and drops some. The profile covers around 83,000 clones, with more than 70% appearing a single time and approximately 4.7% taken by the ten largest. The specimen was PBMCs. These receptors came from a male donor in good health and CMV-seropositive. The CDR3 runs from the conserved cysteine through the conserved F or W. Fields, in order: J gene, D gene, V gene, clone size, CDR3 protein, CDR3 DNA. A D gene is named only where the DNA matches it firmly. Some rows have no size entry. The others give once, few or many, or a class for an expanded clone.

>TRBJ2-2|TRBD2|TRBV30|.
CAWTGLAGVNTGELFF
TGTGCCTGGACCGGGCTAGCGGGGGTCAACACCGGGGAGCTGTTTTTT
>TRBJ2-1|.|TRBV4-1|few
CASSQAGSPGQFF
TGCGCCAGCAGCCAGGCGGGCTCCCCGGGGCAGTTCTTC
>TRBJ2-3|.|TRBV30|.
CAWSVDSFSTDTQYF
TGTGCCTGGAGTGTAGACTCATTCAGCACAGATACGCAGTATTTT
>TRBJ2-5|TRBD1|TRBV28|.
CASSARITGGPGRQETQYF
TGTGCCAGCAGTGCGAGGATCACAGGGGGCCCCGGAAGACAAGAGACCCAGTACTTC
>TRBJ1-3|.|TRBV30|many
CAWSETRNTIYF
TGTGCCTGGAGTGAAACAAGAAACACCATATATTTT
>TRBJ2-7|TRBD2|TRBV7-2|.
CASSGSGIPYEQYF
TGTGCCAGCAGCGGTAGCGGGATTCCCTACGAGCAGTACTTC
>TRBJ2-2|.|TRBV5-1|.
CASSILGWAGELFF
TGCGCCAGCAGCATACTAGGTTGGGCCGGGGAGCTGTTTTTT
>TRBJ1-2|.|TRBV28|.
CASSLSGSLGYTF
TGTGCCAGCAGTTTATCGGGTTCCCTGGGCTACACCTTC
>TRBJ1-3|.|TRBV30|.
CAWSLEGKVSGNTIYF
TGTGCCTGGAGTTTAGAGGGAAAGGTCTCTGGAAACACCATATATTTT
>TRBJ1-1|.|TRBV5-1|.
CASSRPGAEAFF
TGCGCCAGCAGCCGGCCGGGGGCTGAAGCTTTCTTT
>TRBJ2-1|.|TRBV5-1|many
CASSLSGGYNEQFF
TGCGCCAGCAGCTTGTCCGGGGGATACAATGAGCAGTTCTTC
>TRBJ1-5|TRBD1|TRBV5-6|.
CASSLARQGANQPQHF
TGTGCCAGCAGCTTGGCCCGGCAGGGGGCAAATCAGCCCCAGCATTTT
>TRBJ2-5|TRBD2|TRBV6-1|once
CASNLAGGRETQYF
TGTGCCAGCAACTTAGCGGGGGGAAGGGAGACCCAGTACTTC
>TRBJ2-3|TRBD2|TRBV19|.
CASSIRLAGVADTQYF
TGTGCCAGTAGTATAAGGCTAGCGGGAGTCGCAGATACGCAGTATTTT
>TRBJ2-7|.|TRBV2|.
CASSEGGGPYEQYF
TGTGCCAGCAGTGAGGGCGGAGGACCCTACGAGCAGTACTTC
>TRBJ1-5|.|TRBV28|few
CASKPYSNQPQHF
TGTGCCAGCAAGCCTTATAGCAATCAGCCCCAGCATTTT
>TRBJ1-4|.|TRBV15|few
CATSIQVFEKLFF
TGTGCCACCAGCATTCAGGTTTTTGAAAAACTGTTTTTT
>TRBJ2-3|TRBD2|TRBV4-2|few
CASSQVPSGGEDTQYF
TGTGCCAGCAGCCAAGTGCCTAGCGGGGGGGAGGATACGCAGTATTTT
>TRBJ2-3|.|TRBV6-6|.
CASSYRGQNTDTQYF
TGTGCCAGCAGTTATCGGGGACAAAACACAGATACGCAGTATTTT
>TRBJ1-2|TRBD1|TRBV6-5|.
CASSRQGGGYTF
TGTGCCAGCAGTCGACAGGGCGGTGGCTACACCTTC